This T cell receptor beta chain was retrieved from a study of T cell responses to AZD1222 COVID-19 vaccine. V lost 0 bases and J lost 1, with 10 bases in between. Germline V gene lookup returns CDR1 MNHEY and CDR2 SVGEGT. The CDR3 spans 15 residues. Sequencing was performed with immunoSEQ multiplex PCR; in TCRdb, only in-frame clones are kept and a portion is missing. This repertoire shows 130,000 or so clones, approximately 88% found once; its top ten account for about 2.7%. The sequence was collected from an adult in good health. The sample here was peripheral blood, taken on day 0 of AZD1222 vaccination. The V gene is TRBV6-2 or TRBV6-3, the J gene TRBJ2-7; D is ambiguous. CDR3 in DNA: TGTGCCAGCAGTTACTCGGTACAGAGTTCCTACGAGCAGTACTTC. Translating it yields CASSYSVQSSYEQYF.